This T cell receptor (beta chain) comes out of a study of blood T cell repertoires in COVID-19. Overall study: Samples came from the United States, Italy and Spain, spanning acute and convalescent COVID-19.

The CDR3 covers 11 residues. Trimming stripped 5 bases from V and 3 bases from J, with 5 bases between. Germline lookup yields CDR1 MNHEY and CDR2 SVGAGI. Original methodology: Nucleated cell counts were estimated from reference gene primer amplification. Clones were sequenced by immunoSEQ multiplex PCR, and TCRdb holds only the in-frame ones, with some missing. For V, J and clone size, that table is used; D and trimming come from the DNA. The sample lists tens of thousands of clones; 80% to 90% were seen once. This clonotype was obtained from a man in his fifties with acute or convalescent COVID-19. Sequencing was done on a sample of peripheral blood. This chain links TRBV6-5 with TRBJ2-7; no firm D call. CDR3 region: CASSKLYEQYF. The CDR3 DNA sequence: TGTGCCAGCAGTAAGCTCTACGAGCAGTACTTC.